Listed here is a single T cell receptor (beta chain). The antigen is unknown. TCR beta was sequenced from blood CD8+ and CD4+ T cells. TEMRA cells were FACS-enriched, and CD8+ and CD4+ T cells were isolated negatively. J lost 3 bases, V lost 3 bases, and 6 bases had no gene match. CDR3 length: 15 amino acids. Germline CDR1 is SGHKS and CDR2 is YYEKEE (reference sequence). The data derive from a study of CD8 T cells in Susac syndrome. Study conclusions and caveats: Total CD8+ and CD8+ TEMRA repertoires contained over 15 and five Susac-specific public clones, respectively.

Reverse transcription of 0.5 to 1 ug RNA was performed with random hexamers. TCRdb fed the immunoSEQ multiplex PCR reads into MiXCR, producing one record per CDR3 protein. The data contain 75,000 to 95,000 distinct CDR3 sequences, 80% to 95% of them singletons. This sequence was found in a human donor with Susac syndrome. The specimen sequenced was CD8+ T cells from PBMCs. V and J are TRBV5-5 and TRBJ1-5, with 7 positions matching TRBD1. The CDR3 DNA reads as TGTGCCAGCAGCTCCAGGGACAGCGCCAATCAGCCCCAGCATTTT. As protein: CASSSRDSANQPQHF.